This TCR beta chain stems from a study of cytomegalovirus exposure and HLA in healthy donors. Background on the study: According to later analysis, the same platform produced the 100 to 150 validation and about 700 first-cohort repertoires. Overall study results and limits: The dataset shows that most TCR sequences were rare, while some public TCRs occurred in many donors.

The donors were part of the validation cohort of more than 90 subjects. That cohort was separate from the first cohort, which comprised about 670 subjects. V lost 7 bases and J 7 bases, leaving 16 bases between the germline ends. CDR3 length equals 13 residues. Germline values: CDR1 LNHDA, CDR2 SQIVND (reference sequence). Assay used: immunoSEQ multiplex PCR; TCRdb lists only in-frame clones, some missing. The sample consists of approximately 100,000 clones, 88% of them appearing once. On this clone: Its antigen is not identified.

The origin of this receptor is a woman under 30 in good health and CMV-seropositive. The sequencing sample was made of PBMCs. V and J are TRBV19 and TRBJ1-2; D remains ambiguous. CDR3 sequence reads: CASISRELSGYTF. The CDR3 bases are TGTGCCAGTATCTCGAGGGAGCTCTCTGGCTACACCTTC.